The source of this T cell receptor (beta chain) is a study of T cells in Graves' hyperthyroidism and ophthalmopathy. Study in general: Blood from the periphery was taken at initial diagnosis, before any treatment.

The study's findings and limits: Researchers report that a 13 V-J model separated ophthalmopathy from stable hyperthyroidism.

Uncontrolled infections, other autoimmune diseases, pregnancy or lactation led to exclusion of patients. RNA transcripts gave rise to amplified TCR beta CDR3 regions. The HTBI primer set served for first-round RT-PCR of the TCR CDR3. TCRdb processed the multiplex PCR reads anew with MiXCR; each CDR3 protein has one entry. The table records approximately 690,000 distinct CDR3 sequences, more than 14% of them present only once. The V gene's germline CDR1 is SGHRS and CDR2 YFSETQ. The CDR3 loop spans 13 amino acids. Trimming cost V 4 bases and J 4 bases, with 10 bases left between them. On this clonotype itself: Antigen unknown.

The chain couples TRBV5-1 to TRBJ2-3, with a tentative D call TRBD2 (6 bases). The source material was blood. The sequence derives from a woman between 45 and 60 years old with Graves' ophthalmopathy. The DNA of the CDR3 is TGCGCCAGCAGCGTAAGACTAGCAGATACGCAGTATTTT. This encodes CASSVRLADTQYF.